This T cell receptor beta chain derives from a study of blood T cells in healthy people across ages. Overall study results and limits: TCR beta diversity tracked closely with naive T cell percentage. CMV infection status of these donors was not known.

CDR1 and CDR2 (germline): SGHNT, YENEEA. The CDR3 consists of 15 residues. V gave up 5 bases and J gave up 3 bases; unmatched junction bases: 8. Comment on this clonotype: Its cognate antigen is unknown.

The study recruited healthy Caucasian donors from Russia who were aged about 6 to 90. With a J-beta primer mix and a sample-barcoded 5' primer, a second PCR ran 7 to 11 cycles. Each cDNA molecule, via a template-switch adaptor with 12 random nucleotides, was tagged. From the 5' RACE reads, TCRdb called clonotypes with MiXCR, one entry per CDR3 protein. The data show 1.2 million to 1.5 million distinct CDR3 sequences, roughly 60% seen once. V and J are TRBV11-3 and TRBJ2-3, with 7 nucleotides matching TRBD2. The sequencing input was blood. The TCR originated in a young man in good health. CDR3 DNA: TGTGCCAGCAGCCATATGGGGGGGATAACAGATACGCAGTATTTT. Translated, it gives CASSHMGGITDTQYF.